The TCR beta chain under discussion was sequenced for a study of blood T cell repertoires in COVID-19. Across the whole study: Both acute and convalescent COVID-19 samples were obtained from the United States, Italy and Spain. Sources were T cells, B-cell-depleted T cells, or PBMCs; the material itself was cDNA or gDNA.

This clone was counted a single time. V was clipped by 5 bases and J by 5 bases, with 9 bases between them. This CDR3 is 12 amino acids long. CDR1 MNHEY and CDR2 SVGAGI come from the germline V gene. Original processing methods: Quantification of nucleated cells was approximated via reference gene primer amplification. Profiling relied on immunoSEQ multiplex PCR, and the TCRdb table lists in-frame clones only, not all of them. That table gives V, J and clone size, and the DNA gave D and trimming. In the table there are around 56,000 clones, around 92% of which are singletons. The chain carries TRBV6-5 and TRBJ1-2; TRBD1 is a possible D gene (6 bases). The sequenced material came from peripheral blood. The sequence was collected from a human donor in a cohort sampled during active COVID-19. CDR3 in amino acids: CASSQDRYGYTF. The CDR3 nucleotides are TGTGCCAGCAGTCAGGACAGATATGGCTACACCTTC.